Listed below are T cell receptor beta chains from one sample, sequenced in a study of T cells in Graves' hyperthyroidism and ophthalmopathy. TCRdb ran MiXCR on the multiplex PCR reads and lists one entry per CDR3 protein. Of fewer than 600,000 distinct CDR3 sequences in the sample, 14% were seen once. Sequencing input: blood. The receptors derive from a woman in her thirties or forties with Graves' hyperthyroidism. Each CDR3 is given with its conserved first and last residue. A D gene is named only where the DNA matches it firmly. Clone size is shown for a subset of rows, as once, few, many or a class of expanded clone.

size: many; D: .; V: TRBV5-1; J: TRBJ1-1; DNA: TGTGCCAGCAGCCCCACAGGGAACACTGAAGCTTTCTTT; CDR3: CASSPTGNTEAFF
size: many; D: .; V: TRBV6-2/TRBV6-3; J: TRBJ1-1; DNA: TGTGCCAGCAGGGGATTCGAGGACACTGAAGCTTTCTTT; CDR3: CASRGFEDTEAFF
size: few; D: .; V: TRBV6-9; J: TRBJ2-7; DNA: TGTGCCAGCAGTTACCGAAATTCCGGGAACGCGGGCGAGCAGTACTTC; CDR3: CASSYRNSGNAGEQYF
size: .; D: TRBD2; V: TRBV5-1; J: TRBJ2-3; DNA: TGCGCCAGCAGCTTGGCCCCCAGCGGGGGGACCACAGATACGCAGTATTTT; CDR3: CASSLAPSGGTTDTQYF
size: .; D: .; V: TRBV30; J: TRBJ2-7; DNA: TGTGCCTGGAGTGTTGCTACGGGACTCCAATACGAGCAGTACTTC; CDR3: CAWSVATGLQYEQYF
size: .; D: .; V: TRBV6-1; J: TRBJ1-2; DNA: TGTGCCAGCAGTGCTGAAGGACGGTACACCTTC; CDR3: CASSAEGRYTF
size: .; D: .; V: TRBV13; J: TRBJ2-1; DNA: TGTGCCAGCAGCTTAAGGTTGACGGGACTTCTCTACAATGAGCAGTTCTTC; CDR3: CASSLRLTGLLYNEQFF
size: many; D: TRBD1; V: TRBV29-1; J: TRBJ2-7; DNA: TGCAGCGTTGAAGGGAGAAGGCAGGGGGACTCCTACGAGCAGTACTTC; CDR3: CSVEGRRQGDSYEQYF
size: few; D: .; V: TRBV11-2; J: TRBJ2-7; DNA: TGTGCCAGCAGCTTAAAAGGGGAACAGGCCCGCCACGAGCAGTACTTC; CDR3: CASSLKGEQARHEQYF
size: .; D: .; V: TRBV27; J: TRBJ2-7; DNA: TGTGCCAGCAGGTACTCGTTCCAGACTTACGAGCAGTACTTC; CDR3: CASRYSFQTYEQYF
size: .; D: TRBD1; V: TRBV28; J: TRBJ2-4; DNA: TGTGCCAGCAGTTTATCGAGGACAGGGGGCGGGGGCCTAGCCAAAAACATTCAGTACTTC; CDR3: CASSLSRTGGGGLAKNIQYF
size: .; D: TRBD2; V: TRBV19; J: TRBJ2-5; DNA: TGTGCCAGTAGTGACCCGGGACTAGCGGGTAATAAGGAGACCCAGTACTTC; CDR3: CASSDPGLAGNKETQYF
size: few; D: TRBD2; V: TRBV4-1; J: TRBJ2-3; DNA: TGCGCCAGCAGCCAAACCGCGGGAGAATGGAATACGCAGTATTTT; CDR3: CASSQTAGEWNTQYF
size: .; D: .; V: TRBV11-2; J: TRBJ1-2; DNA: TGTGCCAGCAGCCCGACGGCAGGCGTGGGTAACTATGGCTACACCTTC; CDR3: CASSPTAGVGNYGYTF
size: many; D: .; V: TRBV7-9; J: TRBJ2-1; DNA: TGTGCCAGCAGCTTAAGGGGGGGCGATGAGCAGTTCTTC; CDR3: CASSLRGGDEQFF
size: many; D: .; V: TRBV2; J: TRBJ2-1; DNA: TGTGCCAGCAGTAGGGTGGGTGAGCAGTTCTTC; CDR3: CASSRVGEQFF
size: many; D: TRBD1; V: TRBV11-3; J: TRBJ1-2; DNA: TGTGCCAGCAGCCCGGACAGGGGTGCCTATGGCTACACCTTC; CDR3: CASSPDRGAYGYTF
size: .; D: TRBD2; V: TRBV11-2; J: TRBJ2-1; DNA: TGTGCCAGCAGCTTAGAAATAGCGGGAGGGCCCGGGGTCTTC; CDR3: CASSLEIAGGPGVF
size: many; D: TRBD1; V: TRBV5-1; J: TRBJ1-6; DNA: TGCGCCAGCAGCAACATTGGGACAGGGGGTCGGCGATCACCCCTCCACTTT; CDR3: CASSNIGTGGRRSPLHF
size: .; D: .; V: TRBV9; J: TRBJ1-3; DNA: TGTGCCAGCAGCGGAGGTACAGCCACTGGAAACACCATATATTTT; CDR3: CASSGGTATGNTIYF
size: .; D: .; V: TRBV28; J: TRBJ1-2; DNA: TGTGCCAGCTCTCGGGCACCGGATAGTTATTACTATGGCTACACCTTC; CDR3: CASSRAPDSYYYGYTF
size: .; D: .; V: TRBV19; J: TRBJ1-5; DNA: TGTGCCAGTAGTTCTCCGCCGGGGTGGGACGGCAATCAGCCCCAGCATTTT; CDR3: CASSSPPGWDGNQPQHF
size: .; D: .; V: TRBV5-5; J: TRBJ1-1; DNA: TGTGCCAACAGCCTGAACACTGAAGCTTTCTTT; CDR3: CANSLNTEAFF
size: many; D: .; V: TRBV20-1; J: TRBJ2-7; DNA: TGCAGTGCTAGACCCTCAGGGAGGAACGAGCAGTACTTC; CDR3: CSARPSGRNEQYF
size: many; D: TRBD1; V: TRBV20-1; J: TRBJ2-5; DNA: TGCAGTGCTAGAGATTCGGCCCCGACAGGGATTCGAGAGACCCAGTACTTC; CDR3: CSARDSAPTGIRETQYF
size: many; D: TRBD2; V: TRBV7-2; J: TRBJ2-2; DNA: TGTGCCAGCAGCCATGAGAGCGGGGTCTACACCGGGGAGCTGTTTTTT; CDR3: CASSHESGVYTGELFF
size: many; D: TRBD1; V: TRBV19; J: TRBJ2-7; DNA: TGTGCCAGTACCGAACAGGGGGCGGGGGAGCAGTACTTC; CDR3: CASTEQGAGEQYF
size: few; D: .; V: TRBV9; J: TRBJ2-1; DNA: TGTGCCAGCAGCGTAGGAGGAAGGCGGGACAATGAGCAGTTCTTC; CDR3: CASSVGGRRDNEQFF